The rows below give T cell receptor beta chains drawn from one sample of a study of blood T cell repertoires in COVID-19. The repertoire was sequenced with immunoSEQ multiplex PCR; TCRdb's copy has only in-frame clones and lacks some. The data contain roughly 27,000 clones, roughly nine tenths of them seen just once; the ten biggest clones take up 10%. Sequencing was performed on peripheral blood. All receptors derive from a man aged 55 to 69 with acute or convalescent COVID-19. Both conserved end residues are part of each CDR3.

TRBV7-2 CASSYQPGGGYTF
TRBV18 CASSQSSYLAGGSYEQYF
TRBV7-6 CASSSGQPAGSGANVLTF
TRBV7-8 CASRRETGDNYGYTF
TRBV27 CASSLFAGTAYYGYTF
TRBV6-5 CASILGTGNTIYF
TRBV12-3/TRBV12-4 CASSLHPEGYTF
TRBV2 CASSEAGPMTLHF
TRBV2 CASSRESGTGELFF
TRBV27 CASSLSGVGETQYF
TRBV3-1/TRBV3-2 CASSQRGSSAAFF
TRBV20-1 CSASRVSGRNTQYF
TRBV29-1 CSVEGRGVETQYF
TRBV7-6 CASTQLAGGPFSYEQYF
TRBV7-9 CASSLSGIHSGNTIYF
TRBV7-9 CASSQAGARNYGYTF